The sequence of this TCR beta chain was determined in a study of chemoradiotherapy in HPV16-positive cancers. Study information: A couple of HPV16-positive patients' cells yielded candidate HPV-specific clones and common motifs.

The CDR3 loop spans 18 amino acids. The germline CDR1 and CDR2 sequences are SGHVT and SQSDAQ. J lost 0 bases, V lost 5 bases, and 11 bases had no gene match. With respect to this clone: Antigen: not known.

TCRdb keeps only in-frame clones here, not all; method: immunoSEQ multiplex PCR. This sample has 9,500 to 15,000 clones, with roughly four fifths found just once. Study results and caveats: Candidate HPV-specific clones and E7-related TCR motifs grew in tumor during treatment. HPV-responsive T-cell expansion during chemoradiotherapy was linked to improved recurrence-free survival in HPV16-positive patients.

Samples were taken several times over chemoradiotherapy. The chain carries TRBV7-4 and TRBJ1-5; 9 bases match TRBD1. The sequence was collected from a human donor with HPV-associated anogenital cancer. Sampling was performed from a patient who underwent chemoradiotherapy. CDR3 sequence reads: CASSTPGQGPSSNQPQHF. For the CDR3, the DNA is TGTGCCAGCAGCACGCCGGGACAGGGCCCCTCTAGCAATCAGCCCCAGCATTTT.